The rows below give T cell receptor beta chains drawn from one sample of a study of regulatory T cells in long-lasting Graves disease. MiXCR, run by TCRdb on the multiplex PCR reads, gives a single entry per CDR3 protein. The profile shows about 450,000 distinct CDR3 sequences, 14% of them singletons. The sample was also reused in another study, on T cells in Graves' hyperthyroidism and ophthalmopathy.

The sequences come from peripheral blood mononuclear cells (PBMCs), collected at new diagnosis, from a patient treated with antithyroid drugs. The receptors were sampled from a woman between 50 and 59 years old with Graves disease. The CDR3 runs from the conserved cysteine through the conserved F or W. Fields, in order: D gene, clone size, J gene, V gene, CDR3 DNA, CDR3 protein. D genes are given only for firm matches. Clone size is stated in some rows and not others, as once, few, many or a class when expanded.

D: .
size: many
J: TRBJ2-5
V: TRBV11-2
DNA: TGTGCCAGCAGCTTAACGGATCAAGAGACCCAGTACTTC
CDR3: CASSLTDQETQYF

D: TRBD2
size: many
J: TRBJ2-2
V: TRBV5-1
DNA: TGCGCCAGCAGCTTCACCGGGACTAGCACCACCGGGGAGCTGTTTTTT
CDR3: CASSFTGTSTTGELFF

D: TRBD1
size: .
J: TRBJ1-2
V: TRBV5-1
DNA: TGCGCCAGCAGCTCACCCGGGACAGGGGCGAATAACTATGGCTACACCTTC
CDR3: CASSSPGTGANNYGYTF

D: .
size: many
J: TRBJ2-5
V: TRBV3-1
DNA: TGTGCCAGCAGCCAAGAAGGGAACATTATAACCTACTTC
CDR3: CASSQEGNIITYF

D: .
size: few
J: TRBJ1-1
V: TRBV4-1
DNA: TGCGCCAGCAGCCACGCCCCCTCGAGCACCGAAGCTTTCTTT
CDR3: CASSHAPSSTEAFF

D: TRBD2
size: .
J: TRBJ2-7
V: TRBV7-2
DNA: TGTGCCAGCAGCTTAGAGGCGGGAGTTTGGTACGAGCAGTACTTC
CDR3: CASSLEAGVWYEQYF

D: .
size: few
J: TRBJ1-1
V: TRBV7-2
DNA: TGTGCCAGCAGACACCCAGGGGACCTTGAAGCTTTCTTT
CDR3: CASRHPGDLEAFF

D: .
size: few
J: TRBJ2-2
V: TRBV3-1
DNA: TGTGCCAGCAGACAAACGCAGGGATCCATAAACACCGGGGAGCTGTTTTTT
CDR3: CASRQTQGSINTGELFF

D: TRBD1
size: few
J: TRBJ1-6
V: TRBV7-8
DNA: TGTGCCAGCAGCTCTGGACAGGGCGATTCACCCCTCCACTTT
CDR3: CASSSGQGDSPLHF

D: TRBD1
size: few
J: TRBJ1-5
V: TRBV6-5
DNA: TGTGCCAGCAGTTCGGACAGGGGGCTTCAGCCCCAGCATTTT
CDR3: CASSSDRGLQPQHF

D: TRBD1
size: few
J: TRBJ1-2
V: TRBV5-1
DNA: TGCGCCAGCAGCCACGGAGCACAGGGGGGCTATGGCTACACCTTC
CDR3: CASSHGAQGGYGYTF

D: .
size: .
J: TRBJ1-5
V: TRBV20-1
DNA: TGCAGTGCGAATATACCGGCGTTCGGGGCTTACCAGCCCCAGCATTTT
CDR3: CSANIPAFGAYQPQHF

D: .
size: many
J: TRBJ1-1
V: TRBV30
DNA: TGTGCCTGGAGTTGGGACACTGAAGCTTTCTTT
CDR3: CAWSWDTEAFF

D: TRBD2
size: many
J: TRBJ2-1
V: TRBV5-5
DNA: TGTGCCAGCAAGGGGACTAGTGGCAATGAGCAGTTCTTC
CDR3: CASKGTSGNEQFF

D: .
size: few
J: TRBJ2-4
V: TRBV15
DNA: TGTGCCACCAGCAGCCCGGGACCCCAGTACTTC
CDR3: CATSSPGPQYF

D: TRBD1
size: .
J: TRBJ2-2
V: TRBV5-5
DNA: TGTGCCAGCAGCCTTGGACAGGATGCGACCGGGGAGCTGTTTTTT
CDR3: CASSLGQDATGELFF

D: TRBD1
size: .
J: TRBJ1-6
V: TRBV12-3/TRBV12-4
DNA: TGTGCCAGCAGCCCCACAGGGGAGATTTCACCCCTCCACTTT
CDR3: CASSPTGEISPLHF

D: .
size: .
J: TRBJ2-7
V: TRBV20-1
DNA: TGCAGTGCTAGAGCCGGGACCTACTCCTCCGAGCAGTACTTC
CDR3: CSARAGTYSSEQYF

D: TRBD1
size: .
J: TRBJ1-3
V: TRBV7-9
DNA: TGTGCCAGCAGCGACCTGGGGCAGGGGGCGGACACCATATATTTT
CDR3: CASSDLGQGADTIYF

D: .
size: many
J: TRBJ2-7
V: TRBV11-2
DNA: TGTGCCAGCAGCCGACAGTCCTACGAGCAGTACTTC
CDR3: CASSRQSYEQYF

D: .
size: many
J: TRBJ2-7
V: TRBV28
DNA: TGTGCCAGCAGTAAGGGGGGGGGCTCCTACGAGCAGTACTTC
CDR3: CASSKGGGSYEQYF

D: .
size: .
J: TRBJ2-3
V: TRBV28
DNA: TGTGCCCGTCAGGGGCTCCTACAGAGCACAGATACGCAGTATTTT
CDR3: CARQGLLQSTDTQYF

D: TRBD2
size: .
J: TRBJ2-1
V: TRBV10-3
DNA: TGTGCCATCAGCCCCATTTGGACTAGCGGGATTTCCTACAATGAGCAGTTCTTC
CDR3: CAISPIWTSGISYNEQFF

D: .
size: few
J: TRBJ2-7
V: TRBV5-5
DNA: TGTGCCAGCAGCTTGGCCCGACTTCTGTACGAGCAGTACTTC
CDR3: CASSLARLLYEQYF

D: .
size: many
J: TRBJ1-1
V: TRBV2
DNA: TGTGCCAGCATCCCCCGGGTCGGTGAAGCTTTCTTT
CDR3: CASIPRVGEAFF

D: .
size: .
J: TRBJ2-2
V: TRBV18
DNA: TGTGCCAGCTCACCAACGGTGCCCGGGGAGCTGTTTTTT
CDR3: CASSPTVPGELFF

D: TRBD2
size: .
J: TRBJ2-5
V: TRBV10-3
DNA: TGTGCCATCAGTGAGACTAGCGGCTTGGGAGAGACCCAGTACTTC
CDR3: CAISETSGLGETQYF

D: TRBD1
size: many
J: TRBJ2-7
V: TRBV20-1
DNA: TGCAGTGCTATACGGGACAGGGCCTACGAGCAGTACTTC
CDR3: CSAIRDRAYEQYF

D: TRBD2
size: many
J: TRBJ2-5
V: TRBV11-2
DNA: TGTGCCAGCAGCCCATGGATAGCGGGTGATAAAGAGACCCAGTACTTC
CDR3: CASSPWIAGDKETQYF

D: TRBD1
size: .
J: TRBJ1-2
V: TRBV6-2/TRBV6-3
DNA: TGTGCCAGCAGTTACTCCAACAGGGGACATGGCTACACCTTC
CDR3: CASSYSNRGHGYTF

D: TRBD2
size: few
J: TRBJ2-7
V: TRBV3-1
DNA: TGTGCCAGCAGCCACGGGGTCGGGAGGGTCTCCTACGAGCAGTACTTC
CDR3: CASSHGVGRVSYEQYF

D: .
size: .
J: TRBJ2-2
V: TRBV7-3
DNA: TGTGCCAGCAGCCCCCGCAGTCAGAACCCATCCGGGGAGCTGTTTTTT
CDR3: CASSPRSQNPSGELFF

D: TRBD2
size: many
J: TRBJ2-2
V: TRBV2
DNA: TGTGCCAGCAGTTGGACTAGTAGCGACGGGGAGCTGTTTTTT
CDR3: CASSWTSSDGELFF

D: TRBD2
size: many
J: TRBJ2-5
V: TRBV11-2
DNA: TGTGCCAGCAGCTCCCCTGACTTAGCGGGAGTGGAGACCCAGTACTTC
CDR3: CASSSPDLAGVETQYF

D: TRBD2
size: few
J: TRBJ2-1
V: TRBV6-1
DNA: TGTGCCAGCAGTAAGCCAGGGACTAGCGGGATAGGCGATGAGCAGTTCTTC
CDR3: CASSKPGTSGIGDEQFF

D: .
size: .
J: TRBJ2-7
V: TRBV4-1
DNA: TGCGCCAGCAGCCTTCTGGAGGGTGGTAAAGAGCAGTACTTC
CDR3: CASSLLEGGKEQYF

D: .
size: .
J: TRBJ1-3
V: TRBV9
DNA: TGTGCCAGCAGCGTAGAGTCCGGCAGGGGCTTTAAGAGCTCTGGAAACACCATATATTTT
CDR3: CASSVESGRGFKSSGNTIYF

D: TRBD2
size: many
J: TRBJ2-2
V: TRBV11-2
DNA: TGTGCCAGCAGCTTAATTGGACTAGCGTTAACCGGGGAGCTGTTTTTT
CDR3: CASSLIGLALTGELFF

D: TRBD2
size: .
J: TRBJ2-2
V: TRBV6-1
DNA: TGTGCCAGCAGTCTAGCGGGATTCACCGGGGAGCTGTTTTTT
CDR3: CASSLAGFTGELFF

D: .
size: many
J: TRBJ1-1
V: TRBV12-3/TRBV12-4
DNA: TGTGCCAGCAATTGGGGAGGGATGAACACTGAAGCTTTCTTT
CDR3: CASNWGGMNTEAFF

D: .
size: .
J: TRBJ2-7
V: TRBV9
DNA: TGTGCCAGCAGCGTAGGCGTAGGGAACTCCTACGAGCAGTACTTC
CDR3: CASSVGVGNSYEQYF

D: .
size: .
J: TRBJ1-6
V: TRBV14
DNA: TGTGCCAGCAGCCAGTGGCAGATCTCGGGCTCCTATAATTCACCCCTCCACTTT
CDR3: CASSQWQISGSYNSPLHF

D: .
size: few
J: TRBJ2-1
V: TRBV7-9
DNA: TGTGCCAGCAGCTTAAACAAAAACCCCCCTTACAATGAGCAGTTCTTC
CDR3: CASSLNKNPPYNEQFF

D: TRBD1
size: many
J: TRBJ2-1
V: TRBV12-3/TRBV12-4
DNA: TGTGCCAGCAGCCCGGGGGCCGGACAGGGGGCCAATGAGCAGTTCTTC
CDR3: CASSPGAGQGANEQFF

D: TRBD2
size: .
J: TRBJ2-5
V: TRBV7-3
DNA: TGTGCCAGCAGCTTAACCACTAGCGGTCAAGAGACCCAGTACTTC
CDR3: CASSLTTSGQETQYF

D: .
size: .
J: TRBJ2-2
V: TRBV29-1
DNA: TGCAGCGTTGGGTCCGTAGGGCACACCGGGGAGCTGTTTTTT
CDR3: CSVGSVGHTGELFF

D: .
size: many
J: TRBJ2-5
V: TRBV7-8
DNA: TGTGCCAGCAGCTTAGCGGGGGCGATGAAGACCCAGTACTTC
CDR3: CASSLAGAMKTQYF

D: TRBD2
size: many
J: TRBJ2-7
V: TRBV11-2
DNA: TGTGCCAGCAGCTTAGAGGGAGGGACCTCCTACGAGCAGTACTTC
CDR3: CASSLEGGTSYEQYF

D: TRBD2
size: .
J: TRBJ2-2
V: TRBV4-1
DNA: TGCGCCAGCAGCCATAGAGCGGGACTAGCGGGAGGAGGAAACACCGGGGAGCTGTTTTTT
CDR3: CASSHRAGLAGGGNTGELFF

D: .
size: .
J: TRBJ1-1
V: TRBV19
DNA: TGTGCCAGTAGTATAGGACGTACGGCCCCTGAAGCTTTCTTT
CDR3: CASSIGRTAPEAFF

D: TRBD2
size: many
J: TRBJ2-3
V: TRBV30
DNA: TGTGCCTGGACAGCGGGAGCGAGTGGAGATACGCAGTATTTT
CDR3: CAWTAGASGDTQYF

D: .
size: .
J: TRBJ2-3
V: TRBV7-6
DNA: TGTGCCAGCAGCCCGGGATCTAGCACAGATACGCAGTATTTT
CDR3: CASSPGSSTDTQYF

D: .
size: once
J: TRBJ1-3
V: TRBV10-3
DNA: TGTGCCATCAGTGCTACGGGAAACACCATATATTTT
CDR3: CAISATGNTIYF

D: .
size: .
J: TRBJ1-1
V: TRBV19
DNA: TGTGCCAGTAGTATAGTACCCCAGGGAACTGAAGCTTTCTTT
CDR3: CASSIVPQGTEAFF